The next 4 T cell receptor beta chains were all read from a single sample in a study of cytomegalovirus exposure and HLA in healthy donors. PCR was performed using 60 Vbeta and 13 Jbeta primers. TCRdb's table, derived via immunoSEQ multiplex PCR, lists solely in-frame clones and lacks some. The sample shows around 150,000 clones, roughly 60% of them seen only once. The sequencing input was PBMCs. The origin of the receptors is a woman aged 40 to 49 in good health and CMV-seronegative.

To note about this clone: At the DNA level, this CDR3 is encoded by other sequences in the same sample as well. This CDR3 is CASSLDRATNEKLFF. The CDR3, as DNA: TGTGCCAGCAGCTTGGACAGGGCAACTAATGAAAAACTGTTTTTT. V is TRBV7-2 and J is TRBJ1-4; 8 bases are a match to TRBD1. This CDR3 has 15 residues. CDR1 is SGHTA and CDR2 is FQGNSA in the germline V gene. V lost 3 bases to trimming and J lost 0 bases; unmatched junction nucleotides: 0.

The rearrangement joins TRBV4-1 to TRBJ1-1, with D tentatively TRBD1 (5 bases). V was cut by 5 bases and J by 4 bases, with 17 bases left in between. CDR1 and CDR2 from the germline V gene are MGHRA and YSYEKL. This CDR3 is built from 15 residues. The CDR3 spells CASSLAFQGRTEAFF. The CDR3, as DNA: TGCGCCAGCAGCTTAGCATTCCAGGGTCGCACTGAAGCTTTCTTT.

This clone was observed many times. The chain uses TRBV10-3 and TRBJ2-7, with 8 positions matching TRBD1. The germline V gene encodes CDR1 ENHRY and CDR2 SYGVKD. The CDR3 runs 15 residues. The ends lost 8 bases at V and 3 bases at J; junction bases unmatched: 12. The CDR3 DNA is TGTGCCATCGCCCCAGGGCAGGGGGCGAACTACGAGCAGTACTTC. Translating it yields CAIAPGQGANYEQYF.

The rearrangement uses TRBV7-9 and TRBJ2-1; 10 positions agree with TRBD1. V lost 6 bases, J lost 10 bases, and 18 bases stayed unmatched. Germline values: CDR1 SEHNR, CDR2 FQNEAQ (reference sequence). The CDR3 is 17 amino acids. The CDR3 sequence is CASSNPSRRQGAGEQFF. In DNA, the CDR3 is TGTGCCAGCAGTAACCCCTCAAGAAGACAGGGGGCGGGGGAGCAGTTCTTC.